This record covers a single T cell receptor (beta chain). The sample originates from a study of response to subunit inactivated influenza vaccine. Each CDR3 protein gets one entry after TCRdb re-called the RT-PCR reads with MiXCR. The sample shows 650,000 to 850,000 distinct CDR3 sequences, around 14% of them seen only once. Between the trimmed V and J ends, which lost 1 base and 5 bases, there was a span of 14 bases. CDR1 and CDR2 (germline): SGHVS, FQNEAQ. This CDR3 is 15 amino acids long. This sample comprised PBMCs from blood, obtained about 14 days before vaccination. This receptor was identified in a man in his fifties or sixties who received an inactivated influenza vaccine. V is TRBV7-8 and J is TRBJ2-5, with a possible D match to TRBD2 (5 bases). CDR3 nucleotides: TGTGCCAGCAGCTTAGTGCCTACTACGGGGGAGACCCAGTACTTC. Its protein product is CASSLVPTTGETQYF.